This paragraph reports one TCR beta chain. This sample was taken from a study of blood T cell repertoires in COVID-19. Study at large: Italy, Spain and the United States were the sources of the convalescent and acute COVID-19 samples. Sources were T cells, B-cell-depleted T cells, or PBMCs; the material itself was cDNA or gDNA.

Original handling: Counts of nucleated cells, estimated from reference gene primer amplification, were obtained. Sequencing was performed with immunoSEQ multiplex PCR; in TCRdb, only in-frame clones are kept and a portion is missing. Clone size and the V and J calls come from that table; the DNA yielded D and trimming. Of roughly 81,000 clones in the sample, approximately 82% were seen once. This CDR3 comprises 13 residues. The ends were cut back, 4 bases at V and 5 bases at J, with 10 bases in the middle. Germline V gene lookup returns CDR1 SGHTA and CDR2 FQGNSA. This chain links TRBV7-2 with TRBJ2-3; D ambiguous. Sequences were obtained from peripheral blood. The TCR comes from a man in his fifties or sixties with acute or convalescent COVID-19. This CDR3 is CASSSQRRDTQYF. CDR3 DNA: TGTGCCAGCAGCTCGCAGCGAAGAGATACGCAGTATTTT.